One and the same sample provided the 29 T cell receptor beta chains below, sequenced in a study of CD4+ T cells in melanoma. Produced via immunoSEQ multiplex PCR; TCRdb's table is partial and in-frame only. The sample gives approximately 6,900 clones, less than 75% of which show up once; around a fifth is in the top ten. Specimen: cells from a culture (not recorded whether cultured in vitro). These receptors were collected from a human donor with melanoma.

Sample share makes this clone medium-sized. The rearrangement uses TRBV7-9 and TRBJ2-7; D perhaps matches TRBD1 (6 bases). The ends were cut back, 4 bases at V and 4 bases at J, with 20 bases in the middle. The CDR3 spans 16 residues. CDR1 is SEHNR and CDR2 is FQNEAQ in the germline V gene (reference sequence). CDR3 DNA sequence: TGTGCCAGCAGCTCCCCCGGTGGCAGGGGCTTTTACGAGCAGTACTTC. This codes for CASSSPGGRGFYEQYF.

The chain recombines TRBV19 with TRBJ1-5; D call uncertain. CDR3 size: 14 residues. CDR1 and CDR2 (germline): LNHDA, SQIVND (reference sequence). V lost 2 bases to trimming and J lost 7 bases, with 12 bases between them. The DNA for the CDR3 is TGTGCCAGTAGTATAAGTACATTATCCCAGCCCCAGCATTTT. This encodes CASSISTLSQPQHF. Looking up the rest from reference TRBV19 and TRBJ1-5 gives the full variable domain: DGGITQSPKYLFRKEGQNVTLSCEQNLNHDAMYWYRQDPGQGLRLIYYSQIVNDFQKGDIAEGYSVSREKKESFPLTVTSAQKNPTAFYLCASSISTLSQPQHFGDGTRLSIL.

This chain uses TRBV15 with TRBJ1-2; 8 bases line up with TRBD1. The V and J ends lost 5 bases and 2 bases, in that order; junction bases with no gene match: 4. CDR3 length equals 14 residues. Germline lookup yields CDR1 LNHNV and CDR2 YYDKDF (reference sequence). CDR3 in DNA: TGTGCCACCAGCGACCGGGACAGGAACTATGGCTACACCTTC. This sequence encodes CATSDRDRNYGYTF.

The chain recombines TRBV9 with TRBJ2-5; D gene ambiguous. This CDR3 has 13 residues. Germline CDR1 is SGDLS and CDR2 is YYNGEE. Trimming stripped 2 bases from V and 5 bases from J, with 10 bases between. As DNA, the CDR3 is TGTGCCAGCAGCGTTAGCCAGGTCGAGACCCAGTACTTC. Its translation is CASSVSQVETQYF.

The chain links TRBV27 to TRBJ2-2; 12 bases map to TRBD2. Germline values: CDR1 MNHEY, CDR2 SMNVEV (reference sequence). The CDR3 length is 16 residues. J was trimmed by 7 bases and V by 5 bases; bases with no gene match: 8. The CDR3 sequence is CASSPTSGGRIGELFF. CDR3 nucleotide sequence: TGTGCCAGCAGTCCCACTAGCGGGGGGCGTATCGGGGAGCTGTTTTTT.

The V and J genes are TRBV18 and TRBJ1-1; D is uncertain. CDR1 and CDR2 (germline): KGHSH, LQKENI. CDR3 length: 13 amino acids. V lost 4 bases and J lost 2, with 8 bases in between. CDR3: CASSRAQNTEAFF. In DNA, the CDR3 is TGTGCCAGCTCACGGGCTCAAAACACTGAAGCTTTCTTT.

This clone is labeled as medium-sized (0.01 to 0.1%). The CDR3 loop is CASSPDPGVPNPYF. DNA for the CDR3: TGCGCCAGCAGCCCGGACCCTGGGGTCCCCAACCCGTACTTC. The V gene is TRBV5-1, the J gene TRBJ2-7; D not certain. Germline-derived CDR1 and CDR2 are SGHRS and YFSETQ. V was clipped by 4 bases and J by 12 bases, with 23 bases between them. The CDR3 runs to 14 residues.

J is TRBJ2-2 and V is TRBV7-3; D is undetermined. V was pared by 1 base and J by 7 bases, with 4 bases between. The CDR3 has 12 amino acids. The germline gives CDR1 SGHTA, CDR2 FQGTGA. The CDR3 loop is CASSLMNGELFF. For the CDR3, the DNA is TGTGCCAGCAGCTTAATGAACGGGGAGCTGTTTTTT.

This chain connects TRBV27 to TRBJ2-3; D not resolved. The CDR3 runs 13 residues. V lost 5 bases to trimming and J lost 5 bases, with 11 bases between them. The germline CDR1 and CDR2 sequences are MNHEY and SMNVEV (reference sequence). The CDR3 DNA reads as TGTGCCAGCAGTGTTGGGTGGGGAGATACGCAGTATTTT. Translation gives CASSVGWGDTQYF.

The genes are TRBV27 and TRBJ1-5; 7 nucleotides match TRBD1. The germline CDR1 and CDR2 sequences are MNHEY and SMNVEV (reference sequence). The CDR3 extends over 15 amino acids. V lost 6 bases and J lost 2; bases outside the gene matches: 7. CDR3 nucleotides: TGTGCCAGCAGATTGCATGGACAGGGCAATCAGCCCCAGCATTTT. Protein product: CASRLHGQGNQPQHF.

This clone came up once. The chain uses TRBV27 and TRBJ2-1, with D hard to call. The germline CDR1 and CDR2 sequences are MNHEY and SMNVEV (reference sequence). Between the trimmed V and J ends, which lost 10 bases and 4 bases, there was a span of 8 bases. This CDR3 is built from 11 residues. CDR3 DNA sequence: TGTGCCACCTCCATTTACAATGAGCAGTTCTTC. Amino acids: CATSIYNEQFF.

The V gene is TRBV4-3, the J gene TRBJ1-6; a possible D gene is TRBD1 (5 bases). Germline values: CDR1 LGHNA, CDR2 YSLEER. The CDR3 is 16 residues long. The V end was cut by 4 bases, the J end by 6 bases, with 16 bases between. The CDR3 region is CASSPLGAGSNSPLHF. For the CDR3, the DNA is TGCGCCAGCAGCCCCCTCGGGGCAGGTAGTAATTCACCCCTCCACTTT.

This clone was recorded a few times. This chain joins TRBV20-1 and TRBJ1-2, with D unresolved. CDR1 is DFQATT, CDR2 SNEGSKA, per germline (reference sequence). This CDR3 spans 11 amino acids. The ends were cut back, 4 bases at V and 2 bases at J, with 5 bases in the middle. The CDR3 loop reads CSAIQNYGYTF. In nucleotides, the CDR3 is TGCAGTGCTATCCAAAACTATGGCTACACCTTC.

CDR3 DNA sequence: TGCGCCAGCTCCCCTGGGTACGAGCAGTACTTC. Its protein is CASSPGYEQYF. The chain employs TRBV5-1 and TRBJ2-7; D call uncertain. This CDR3 region has 11 residues. Trimming took 7 bases from V and 4 from J, leaving 9 bases between them. The V gene's germline CDR1 is SGHRS and CDR2 YFSETQ. The full variable domain, its missing parts supplied by reference TRBV5-1 and TRBJ2-7, is KAGVTQTPRYLIKTRGQQVTLSCSPISGHRSVSWYQQTPGQGLQFLFEYFSETQRNKGNFPGRFSGRQFSNSRSEMNVSTLELGDSALYLCASSPGYEQYFGPGTRLTVT.

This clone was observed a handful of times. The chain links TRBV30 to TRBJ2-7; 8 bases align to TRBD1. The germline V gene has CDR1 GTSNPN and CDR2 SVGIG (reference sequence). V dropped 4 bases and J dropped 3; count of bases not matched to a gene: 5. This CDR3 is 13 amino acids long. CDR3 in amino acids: CAWTRQGIYEQYF. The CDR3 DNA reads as TGTGCCTGGACCCGACAGGGGATCTACGAGCAGTACTTC.

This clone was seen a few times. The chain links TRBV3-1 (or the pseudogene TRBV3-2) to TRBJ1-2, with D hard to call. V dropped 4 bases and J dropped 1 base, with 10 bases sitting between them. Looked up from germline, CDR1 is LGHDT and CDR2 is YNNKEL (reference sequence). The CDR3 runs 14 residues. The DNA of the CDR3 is TGTGCCAGCAGCCCTCAGATATTTAACTATGGCTACACCTTC. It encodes CASSPQIFNYGYTF.

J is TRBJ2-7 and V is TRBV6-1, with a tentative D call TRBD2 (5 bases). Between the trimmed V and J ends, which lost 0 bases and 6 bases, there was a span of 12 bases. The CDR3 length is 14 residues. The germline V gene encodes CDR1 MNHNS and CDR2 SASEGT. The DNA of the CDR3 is TGTGCCAGCAGTGAAGCGCCGGGGTGGGGCGAGCAGTACTTC. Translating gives CASSEAPGWGEQYF.

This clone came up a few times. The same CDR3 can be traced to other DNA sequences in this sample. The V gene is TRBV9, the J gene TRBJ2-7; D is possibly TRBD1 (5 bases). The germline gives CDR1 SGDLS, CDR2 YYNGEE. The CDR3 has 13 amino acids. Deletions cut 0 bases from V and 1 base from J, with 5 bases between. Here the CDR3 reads CASSVEGSYEQYF. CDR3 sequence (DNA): TGTGCCAGCAGCGTAGAGGGGTCCTACGAGCAGTACTTC.

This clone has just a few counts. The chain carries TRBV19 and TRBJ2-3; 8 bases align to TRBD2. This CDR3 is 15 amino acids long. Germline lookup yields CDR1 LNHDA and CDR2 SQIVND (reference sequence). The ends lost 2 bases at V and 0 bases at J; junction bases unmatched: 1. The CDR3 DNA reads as TGTGCCAGTAGTATATCGGGGGGGAGCACAGATACGCAGTATTTT. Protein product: CASSISGGSTDTQYF.

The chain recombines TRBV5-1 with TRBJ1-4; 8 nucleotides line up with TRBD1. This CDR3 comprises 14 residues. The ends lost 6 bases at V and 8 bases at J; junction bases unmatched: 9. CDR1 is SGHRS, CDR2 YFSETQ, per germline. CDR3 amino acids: CASTQGAKGEKLFF. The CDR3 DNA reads TGCGCCAGCACCCAGGGGGCGAAGGGAGAAAAACTGTTTTTT.

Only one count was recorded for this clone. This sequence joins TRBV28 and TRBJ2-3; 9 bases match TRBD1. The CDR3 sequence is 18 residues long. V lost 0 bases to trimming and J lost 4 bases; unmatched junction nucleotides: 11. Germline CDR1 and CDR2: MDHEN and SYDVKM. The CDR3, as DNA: TGTGCCAGCAGTTTATGGCAGCCACCGGGACAGGGATCAGATACGCAGTATTTT. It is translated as CASSLWQPPGQGSDTQYF.

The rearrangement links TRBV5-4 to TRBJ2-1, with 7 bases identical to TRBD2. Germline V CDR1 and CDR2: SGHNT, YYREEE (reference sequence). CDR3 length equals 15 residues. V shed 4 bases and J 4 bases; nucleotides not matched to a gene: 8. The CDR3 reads CASSPQGGVYNEQFF. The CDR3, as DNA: TGTGCCAGCAGCCCCCAGGGAGGGGTTTACAATGAGCAGTTCTTC.

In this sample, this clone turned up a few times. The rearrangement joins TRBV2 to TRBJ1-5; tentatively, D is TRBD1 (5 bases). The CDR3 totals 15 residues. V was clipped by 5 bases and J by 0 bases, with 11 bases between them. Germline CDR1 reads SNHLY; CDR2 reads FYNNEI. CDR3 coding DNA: TGTGCCAGCAGTCCCCAGGGATATAGCAATCAGCCCCAGCATTTT. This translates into CASSPQGYSNQPQHF.

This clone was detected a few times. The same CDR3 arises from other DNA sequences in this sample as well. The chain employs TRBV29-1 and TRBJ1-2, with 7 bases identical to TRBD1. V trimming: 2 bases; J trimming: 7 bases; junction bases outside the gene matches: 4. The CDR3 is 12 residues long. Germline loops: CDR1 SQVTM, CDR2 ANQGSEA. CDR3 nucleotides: TGCAGCGTTGAATCAGGGGGTGGTGGCTACACCTTC. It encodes CSVESGGGGYTF. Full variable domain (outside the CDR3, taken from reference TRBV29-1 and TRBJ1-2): SAVISQKPSRDICQRGTSLTIQCQVDSQVTMMFWYRQQPGQSLTLIATANQGSEATYESGFVIDKFPISRPNLTFSTLTVSNMSPEDSSIYLCSVESGGGGYTFGSGTRLTVV.

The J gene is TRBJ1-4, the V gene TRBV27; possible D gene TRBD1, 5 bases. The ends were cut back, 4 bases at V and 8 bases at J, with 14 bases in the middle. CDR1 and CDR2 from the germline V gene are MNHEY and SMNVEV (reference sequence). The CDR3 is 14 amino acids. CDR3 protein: CASSSPGRWEKLFF. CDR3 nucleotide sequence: TGTGCCAGCAGTTCACCGGGACGGTGGGAAAAACTGTTTTTT.

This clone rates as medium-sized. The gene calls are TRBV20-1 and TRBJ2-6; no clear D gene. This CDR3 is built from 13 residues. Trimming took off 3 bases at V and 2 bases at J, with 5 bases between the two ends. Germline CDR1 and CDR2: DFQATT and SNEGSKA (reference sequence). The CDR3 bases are TGCAGTGCTAGTGGGACTGGGGCCAACGTCCTGACTTTC. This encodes CSASGTGANVLTF.

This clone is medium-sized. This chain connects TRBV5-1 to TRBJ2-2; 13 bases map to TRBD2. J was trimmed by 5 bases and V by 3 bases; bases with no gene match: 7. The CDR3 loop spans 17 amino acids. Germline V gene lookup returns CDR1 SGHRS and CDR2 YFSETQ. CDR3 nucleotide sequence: TGCGCCAGCAGCTCTCGAGGGGGACTAGCGGGGACCGGGGAGCTGTTTTTT. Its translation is CASSSRGGLAGTGELFF. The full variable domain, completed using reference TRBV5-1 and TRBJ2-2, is KAGVTQTPRYLIKTRGQQVTLSCSPISGHRSVSWYQQTPGQGLQFLFEYFSETQRNKGNFPGRFSGRQFSNSRSEMNVSTLELGDSALYLCASSSRGGLAGTGELFFGEGSRLTVL.

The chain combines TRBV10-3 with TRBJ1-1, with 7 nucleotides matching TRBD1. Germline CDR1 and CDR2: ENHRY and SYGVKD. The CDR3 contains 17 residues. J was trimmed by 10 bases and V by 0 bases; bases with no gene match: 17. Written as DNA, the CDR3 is TGTGCCATCAGTGAGTCGAAGGGGGGTGGAGCCCGGGACAGAGCTTTCTTT. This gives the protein CAISESKGGGARDRAFF.

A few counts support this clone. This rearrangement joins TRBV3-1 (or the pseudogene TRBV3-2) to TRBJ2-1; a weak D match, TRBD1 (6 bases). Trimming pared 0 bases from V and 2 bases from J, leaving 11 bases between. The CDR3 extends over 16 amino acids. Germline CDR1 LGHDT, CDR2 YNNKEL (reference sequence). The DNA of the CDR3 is TGTGCCAGCAGCCAAGATCTGTGGACAGCCTACAATGAGCAGTTCTTC. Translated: CASSQDLWTAYNEQFF.